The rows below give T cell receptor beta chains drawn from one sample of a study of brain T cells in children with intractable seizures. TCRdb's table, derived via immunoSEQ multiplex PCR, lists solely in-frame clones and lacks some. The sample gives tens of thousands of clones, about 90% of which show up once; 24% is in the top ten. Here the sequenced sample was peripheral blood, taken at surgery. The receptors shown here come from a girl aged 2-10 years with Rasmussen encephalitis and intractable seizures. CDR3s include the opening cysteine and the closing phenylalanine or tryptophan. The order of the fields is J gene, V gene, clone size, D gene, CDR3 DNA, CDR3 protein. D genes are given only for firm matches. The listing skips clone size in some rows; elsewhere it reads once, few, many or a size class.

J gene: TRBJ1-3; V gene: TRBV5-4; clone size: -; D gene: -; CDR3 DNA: TGTGCCAGCAGCTCCGGGACGGTCTCTGGAAACACCATATATTTT; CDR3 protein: CASSSGTVSGNTIYF
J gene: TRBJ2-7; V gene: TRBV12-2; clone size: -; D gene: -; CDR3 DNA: TGTGCAAGTCGCTTAGTCGGTGAGGTAATGAAGGGAAGCGAGCAGTACTTC; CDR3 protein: CASRLVGEVMKGSEQYF
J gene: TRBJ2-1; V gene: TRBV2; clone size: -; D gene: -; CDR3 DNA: TGTGCCAGCAGTGCGGGCCTACTAGTATATGAGCAGTTCTTC; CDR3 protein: CASSAGLLVYEQFF
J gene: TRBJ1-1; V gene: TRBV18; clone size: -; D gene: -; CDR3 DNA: TGTGCCAGCTCACCACCGGGGAGGACTGAAGCTTTCTTT; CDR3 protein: CASSPPGRTEAFF
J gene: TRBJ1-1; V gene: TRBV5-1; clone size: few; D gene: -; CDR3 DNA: TGCGCCAGCAGCTTGGAGGGGGGAGGCACTGAAGCTTTCTTT; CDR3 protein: CASSLEGGGTEAFF
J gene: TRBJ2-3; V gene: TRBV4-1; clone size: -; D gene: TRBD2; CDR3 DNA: TGCGCCAGCAGCCAAGAAGGGACTAGCGGTACAGATACGCAGTATTTT; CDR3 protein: CASSQEGTSGTDTQYF
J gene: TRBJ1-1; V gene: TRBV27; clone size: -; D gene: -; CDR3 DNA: TGTGCCAGCAGTTTGGGGTGGAACACTGAAGCTTTCTTT; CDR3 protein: CASSLGWNTEAFF
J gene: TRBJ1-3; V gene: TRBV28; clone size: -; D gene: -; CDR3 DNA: TGTGCCAGCAGTTCCCCCGGCGGTATCTCTGGAAACACCATATATTTT; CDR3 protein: CASSSPGGISGNTIYF
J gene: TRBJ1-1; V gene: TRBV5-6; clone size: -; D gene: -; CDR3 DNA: TGTGCCAGCAGCGACTACAGGAACACTGAAGCTTTCTTT; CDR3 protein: CASSDYRNTEAFF
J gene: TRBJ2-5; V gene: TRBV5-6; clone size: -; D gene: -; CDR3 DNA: TGTGCCAGCAGCTTGCGGCAGATCCCTCAAGAGACCCAGTACTTC; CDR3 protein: CASSLRQIPQETQYF
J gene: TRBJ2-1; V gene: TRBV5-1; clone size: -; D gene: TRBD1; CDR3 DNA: TGCGCCAGCAGCTCCGGGACAGGGGGCGGGTATGAGCAGTTCTTC; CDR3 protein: CASSSGTGGGYEQFF
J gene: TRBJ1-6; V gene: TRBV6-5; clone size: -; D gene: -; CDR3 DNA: TGTGCCAGCAGTCGGACCGGCCCGGAGTCACCCCTCCACTTT; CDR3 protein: CASSRTGPESPLHF
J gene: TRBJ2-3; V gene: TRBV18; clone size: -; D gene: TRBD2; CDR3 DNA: TGTGCCAGCTCACCGCGGGAGGGCGAGGGGACAGATACGCAGTATTTT; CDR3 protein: CASSPREGEGTDTQYF
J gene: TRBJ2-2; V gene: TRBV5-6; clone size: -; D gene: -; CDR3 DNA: TGTGCCAGCAGCTCCGGGACCGGGGAGCTGTTTTTT; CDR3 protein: CASSSGTGELFF
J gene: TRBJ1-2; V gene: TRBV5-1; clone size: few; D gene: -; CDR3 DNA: TGCGCCAGCAGCTTGGATGGGGCAGTCTATGGCTACACCTTC; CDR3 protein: CASSLDGAVYGYTF